The 3 T cell receptor beta chains in this list originate from one sample, sequenced in a study of blood T cells in healthy people across ages. A second roughly 6 to 11 cycle PCR used barcoded and J-beta primers. From the 5' RACE reads, TCRdb called clonotypes with MiXCR, one entry per CDR3 protein. Among roughly 680,000 distinct CDR3 sequences, approximately 49% were seen once, and the ten largest hold around 32%. Material for sequencing was blood. These receptors originate from a woman aged 55-75 years in good health.

A word on this clonotype: This could be a read error, since a much larger clone is one nucleotide away. This chain connects TRBV7-3 to TRBJ2-3; 11 nucleotides align to TRBD2. From germline, CDR1 is SGHTA and CDR2 FQGTGA. This CDR3 has 15 residues. Unmatched junction bases numbered 7, after V lost 7 bases and J lost 4 bases. CDR3 DNA sequence: TGTGCCAGCAACTTTACTAGCGGGAGTGCAGATACGCAGTATTTT. Residues: CASNFTSGSADTQYF. Variable domain in full (rest from reference TRBV7-3 and TRBJ2-3): GAGVSQTPSNKVTEKGKYVELRCDPISGHTALYWYRQSLGQGPEFLIYFQGTGAADDSGLPNDRFFAVRPEGSVSTLKIQRTERGDSAVYLCASNFTSGSADTQYFGPGTRLTVL.

The J gene is TRBJ2-5, the V gene TRBV7-9, with 13 bases lining up with TRBD2. The CDR3 runs 15 residues. Losses at the gene ends were 3 bases for V and 2 bases for J; bases not matched to a gene: 0. Germline V gene lookup returns CDR1 SEHNR and CDR2 FQNEAQ (reference sequence). The CDR3 sequence: CASSLTSGRQETQYF. The CDR3 DNA is TGTGCCAGCAGCTTGACTAGCGGGAGGCAAGAGACCCAGTACTTC.

This chain's CDR3 is CASSASGTRETQYF. The CDR3 nucleotides read TGTGCCAGCAGCGCTTCCGGGACACGGGAGACCCAGTACTTC. V gene TRBV7-9 combines with J gene TRBJ2-4, with D perhaps TRBD1 (6 bases). Judging by the DNA end, TRBJ2-5 fits better; the J call may be wrong. In germline, CDR1 is SEHNR, CDR2 FQNEAQ (reference sequence). This CDR3 contains 14 residues.